A selection of T cell receptor beta chains follows, all from one sample in a study of blood T cell repertoires in COVID-19. The data were produced by immunoSEQ multiplex PCR, yet TCRdb's version contains in-frame clones alone and is incomplete. The data show about 180,000 clones, 70% to 90% seen once. The sample consisted of peripheral blood. These receptors were obtained from a person aged 70 to 85 with COVID-19, enrolled during active disease. Each CDR3 is given with its conserved first and last residue. D genes are given only for firm matches. Size is stated for part of the rows, as once, few or many counts, or as a class when the clone is expanded.

>.|TRBV7-8|.|14|TRBJ1-5
TGTGCCAGCAGCACGGACAGAGGCAATCAGCCCCAGCATTTT
CASSTDRGNQPQHF
>few|TRBV15|.|15|TRBJ1-3
TGTGCCACCAGCAGGAGGGGGACCGTAGGAAACACCATATATTTT
CATSRRGTVGNTIYF
>.|TRBV4-1|.|11|TRBJ2-7
TGCGCCAGCAGCCAAGATCTTGAGCAGTACTTC
CASSQDLEQYF
>.|TRBV3-1/TRBV3-2|TRBD2|15|TRBJ2-3
TGTGCCAGCAGCCAAGAAGGCGGGGGGCTTGATACGCAGTATTTT
CASSQEGGGLDTQYF
>.|TRBV7-8|.|14|TRBJ1-5
TGTGCCAGCAGCCCTATTCAGGGTACTCAGCCCCAGCATTTT
CASSPIQGTQPQHF
>few|TRBV7-2|TRBD1|16|TRBJ1-2
TGTGCCAGCAGCACCAGCCACAGGGGAAAAGGCTATGGCTACACCTTC
CASSTSHRGKGYGYTF
>.|TRBV5-1|TRBD2|15|TRBJ2-7
TGCGCCAGCAGCTTGACCGGGACTAGCGGGAACGAGCAGTACTTC
CASSLTGTSGNEQYF
>.|TRBV19|.|13|TRBJ1-1
TGTGCCAGTAGTAGCCGGGGTGGCGCTGAAGCTTTCTTT
CASSSRGGAEAFF
>.|TRBV28|.|14|TRBJ1-2
TGTGCCAGCAGTTTACCGGGTTTTATCGATGGCTACACCTTC
CASSLPGFIDGYTF
>.|TRBV3-1/TRBV3-2|.|15|TRBJ2-5
TGTGCCAGCAGCCAACCGGGGTTATGGAAAGAGACCCAGTACTTC
CASSQPGLWKETQYF
>.|TRBV5-1|.|14|TRBJ2-5
TGCGCCAGCAGCTTGGGGACAAACGAAGAGACCCAGTACTTC
CASSLGTNEETQYF
>.|TRBV7-2|.|14|TRBJ1-1
TGTGCCAGCAGCTTAGTGGTGGCGAACACTGAAGCTTTCTTT
CASSLVVANTEAFF
>.|TRBV7-2|TRBD1|15|TRBJ1-6
TGTGCCAGCAGCCCCGACAGGGTGGTAGGTTCACCCCTCCACTTT
CASSPDRVVGSPLHF
>.|TRBV11-2|TRBD2|19|TRBJ2-1
TGTGCCAGCAGCTTAAATTTTGGTGGGGCGGGAGAGCGTGTCAATGAGCAGTTCTTC
CASSLNFGGAGERVNEQFF
>.|TRBV19|.|15|TRBJ2-7
TGTGCCAGTAGTTCAAAGGGGTCGAGCTCCTACGAGCAGTACTTC
CASSSKGSSSYEQYF
>few|TRBV25-1|TRBD2|13|TRBJ2-3
TGTGCCAGCAGGCGGGGGGGCACAGATACGCAGTATTTT
CASRRGGTDTQYF
>.|TRBV7-9|TRBD1|15|TRBJ1-3
TGTGCCAGCAGCGAAACGACAGGGGCTGGAAACACCATATATTTT
CASSETTGAGNTIYF
>few|TRBV10-3|TRBD1|18|TRBJ2-6
TGTGCCATCAGTGAGTCGACAGGGGCAGGGTCTGGGGCCAACGTCCTGACTTTC
CAISESTGAGSGANVLTF
>.|TRBV28|.|16|TRBJ1-6
TGTGCCAGCACCCTTTTAGGTAATCAGGGTGCCTCACCCCTCCACTTT
CASTLLGNQGASPLHF
>.|TRBV7-3|TRBD1|12|TRBJ2-7
TGTGCCAGCAGCAGACAGGGGGGCGAGCAGTACTTC
CASSRQGGEQYF
>.|TRBV3-1/TRBV3-2|.|16|TRBJ1-4
TGTGCCAGCAGCCAAAATCTCGGGGGAGAAGGTGAAAAACTGTTTTTT
CASSQNLGGEGEKLFF
>.|TRBV7-9|.|15|TRBJ2-5
TGTGCCAGCAGCTTAGGGGTGATGGAGCGGGAGACCCAGTACTTC
CASSLGVMERETQYF
>.|TRBV28|.|11|TRBJ1-4
TGTGCCAGCAGTTTTAAGCAAGAGGTGTTTTTT
CASSFKQEVFF
>few|TRBV6-6|TRBD2|15|TRBJ2-7
TGTGCCAGCAGACATCTAGCGGGAGACTCCTACGAGCAGTACTTC
CASRHLAGDSYEQYF
>.|TRBV28|TRBD2|16|TRBJ2-7
TGTGCCAGCAGTTTGTCGTCGGGAGGCCACTCCTACGAGCAGTACTTC
CASSLSSGGHSYEQYF
>.|TRBV29-1|.|13|TRBJ2-1
TGCAGCGTTGATAGGACTCAATACAATGAGCAGTTCTTC
CSVDRTQYNEQFF
>.|TRBV5-4|TRBD2|17|TRBJ2-2
TGTGCCAGCAGCACCGGACTAGCGGGAGGTACCACCGGGGAGCTGTTTTTT
CASSTGLAGGTTGELFF
>.|TRBV5-4|TRBD2|16|TRBJ2-7
TGTGCCAGCAGCTTGGGGCTAGCGGGGGGCAGATACGAGCAGTACTTC
CASSLGLAGGRYEQYF
>.|TRBV10-3|TRBD1|14|TRBJ2-1
TGTGCCATCAGTGAGTCGACCCAGGGGGATGAGCAGTTCTTC
CAISESTQGDEQFF
>.|TRBV27|TRBD2|15|TRBJ2-1
TGTGCCAGCAGTGTACGACTAGCCTCCTACAATGAGCAGTTCTTC
CASSVRLASYNEQFF
>.|TRBV3-1/TRBV3-2|.|15|TRBJ1-2
TGTGCCAGCAGCCAGAACAGGGCAGGGAACTATGGCTACACCTTC
CASSQNRAGNYGYTF
>.|TRBV21-1|.|15|TRBJ2-5
TGTGCCAGCAGCAAGCCGGACAGGGTGGGAGAGACCCAGTACTTC
CASSKPDRVGETQYF
>.|TRBV15|.|17|TRBJ1-3
TGTGCCACCAGCAGAGGTGGTGGAGGGCTTTTGGGAAACACCATATATTTT
CATSRGGGGLLGNTIYF
>.|TRBV7-8|TRBD1|13|TRBJ2-7
TGTGCCAGCAGCGATACAGGGGGCTTACATCAGTACTTC
CASSDTGGLHQYF
>.|TRBV5-1|TRBD1|14|TRBJ1-6
TGCGCCAGCACCCGGACAGGGGAAGCTTCACCCCTCCACTTT
CASTRTGEASPLHF
>once|TRBV7-2|.|15|TRBJ1-2
TGTGCCAGCAGCACCCGGACAAACTTAAACTATGGCTACACCTTC
CASSTRTNLNYGYTF
>.|TRBV2|.|13|TRBJ1-2
TGTGCCAGCAGTGACAGGGCTAACTATGGCTACACCTTC
CASSDRANYGYTF
>.|TRBV2|.|15|TRBJ1-5
TGTGCCAGCAGTCCCGACAGATATAGCAATCAGCCCCAGCATTTT
CASSPDRYSNQPQHF
>.|TRBV7-2|TRBD2|14|TRBJ2-1
TGTGCCAGCAGCTCGCTACTAGCGGCAGGTGAGCAGTTCTTC
CASSSLLAAGEQFF
>few|TRBV11-3|TRBD2|16|TRBJ2-2
TGTGCCAGCAGCCCGCGGACTAGCGGGACTGACGGGGAGCTGTTTTTT
CASSPRTSGTDGELFF
>.|TRBV6-4|.|14|TRBJ2-3
TGTGCCAGCAGTGAGAGGGCAAGCACAGATACGCAGTATTTT
CASSERASTDTQYF
>.|TRBV28|TRBD1|15|TRBJ1-1
TGTGCCAGCAGTTTGGCAGGGACAGCTAACACTGAAGCTTTCTTT
CASSLAGTANTEAFF
>.|TRBV10-3|TRBD1|13|TRBJ2-5
TGTGCCATCAGTGCAGGGGGCCAAGAGACCCAGTACTTC
CAISAGGQETQYF
>.|TRBV7-8|.|13|TRBJ1-5
TGTGCCAGCAGCTCGAGGGTGAGCCAGCCCCAGCATTTT
CASSSRVSQPQHF